These 6 T cell receptor beta chains were all obtained from the same sample, sequenced in a study of human CD8 memory T cell subsets. The authors made TCR beta libraries using UMI-labeled 5' RACE. TCRdb itself ran the 5' RACE reads through MiXCR, one entry per CDR3 protein. Among fewer than 8,500 distinct CDR3 sequences listed, 3% to 5% were seen once. Source material: CD8+ T cells from PBMCs. These receptors all come from a human donor in good health.

In this sample, this clonotype turned up many times. The J gene is TRBJ2-1, the V gene TRBV7-9; no definite D call. Trimming cost V 0 bases and J 9 bases, with 12 bases left between them. CDR1 is SEHNR and CDR2 is FQNEAQ in the germline V gene (reference sequence). This CDR3 has 14 amino acids. CDR3 amino acids: CASSLAKYPLEQFF. In DNA, the CDR3 is TGTGCCAGCAGCTTAGCGAAATACCCCCTTGAGCAGTTCTTC.

This clonotype occurred a few times. The rearrangement uses TRBV11-2 and TRBJ2-7; D is ambiguous. CDR1 is SGHAT and CDR2 is FQNNGV in the germline V gene. The CDR3 runs to 13 residues. V gave up 5 bases and J gave up 2 bases, with 10 bases separating them. The CDR3 DNA is TGTGCCAGCAGCCGGACCGACCCCTACGAGCAGTACTTC. Translated, it gives CASSRTDPYEQYF.

Relative to its sample, this clonotype is hyperexpanded. This rearrangement joins TRBV20-1 to TRBJ2-3; maybe TRBD2 (5 bases). Germline values: CDR1 DFQATT, CDR2 SNEGSKA (reference sequence). The CDR3 is 14 amino acids. Trimming left V 3 bases short and J 4 bases short, with 14 bases between. This chain's CDR3 is CSARPTGVPDTQYF. CDR3 nucleotide sequence: TGCAGTGCTAGGCCAACCGGGGTCCCAGATACGCAGTATTTT.

The sample holds a few counts of this clonotype. The chain joins TRBV10-2 to TRBJ1-6; tentatively, D is TRBD1 (6 bases). The CDR3 sequence is 15 residues long. The V gene's germline CDR1 is WSHSY and CDR2 SAAADI. Trimming shortened V by 4 bases and J by 6 bases, and 13 bases separated the two germline ends. In DNA form, the CDR3 reads TGCGCCAGCAGTGTAGGGGGTAAGGGTAATTCACCCCTCCACTTT. Translation gives CASSVGGKGNSPLHF.

In its sample, this clonotype was seen many times. The gene calls are TRBV6-2 or TRBV6-3 and TRBJ2-7, with D possibly being TRBD1 (7 bases). Between the trimmed V and J ends, which lost 8 bases and 7 bases, there was a span of 21 bases. Germline-derived CDR1 and CDR2 are MNHEY and SVGEGT. This CDR3 is 14 amino acids long. CDR3 sequence reads: CASHTGQDYGEQYF. CDR3 coding DNA: TGTGCCAGCCACACCGGACAGGACTACGGAGAGCAGTACTTC.

This clonotype appeared many times. The rearrangement links TRBV20-1 to TRBJ2-3; 12 bases align to TRBD2. CDR3 length: 15 residues. Germline assignment: CDR1 DFQATT and CDR2 SNEGSKA (reference sequence). Losses at the gene ends were 6 bases for V and 6 bases for J; bases not matched to a gene: 10. The CDR3 DNA sequence: TGCAGTGCATCGCCCGGACTAGCGGGGAGCGATACGCAGTATTTT. Protein: CSASPGLAGSDTQYF.